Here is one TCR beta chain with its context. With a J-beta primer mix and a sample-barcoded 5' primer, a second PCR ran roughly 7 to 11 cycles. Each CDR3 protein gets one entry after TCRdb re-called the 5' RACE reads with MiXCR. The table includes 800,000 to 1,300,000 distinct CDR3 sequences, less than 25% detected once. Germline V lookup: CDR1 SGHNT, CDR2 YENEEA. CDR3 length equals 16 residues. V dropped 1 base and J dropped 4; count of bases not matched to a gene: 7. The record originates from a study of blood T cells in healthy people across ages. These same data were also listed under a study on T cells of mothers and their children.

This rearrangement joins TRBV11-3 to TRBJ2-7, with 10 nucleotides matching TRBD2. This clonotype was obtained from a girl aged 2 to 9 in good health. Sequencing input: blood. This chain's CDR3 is CASSLATSGGAYEQYF. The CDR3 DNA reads TGTGCCAGCAGCTTAGCCACGAGCGGGGGGGCGTACGAGCAGTACTTC.